This T cell receptor (beta chain) stems from a study of PD-1 blockade in classical Hodgkin lymphoma. Study-wide context: Patients were administered nivolumab (3 mg/kg intravenously) every 2 weeks. Study-level results: Repertoires differed for reasons still undefined, possibly disease activity or prior therapy.

This CDR3 is built from 15 residues. V was shortened by 5 bases and J by 4 bases, with 19 bases between the two germline ends. Germline-derived CDR1 and CDR2 are SGHNT and YYREEE (reference sequence). In every patient, relapse followed autologous stem cell transplantation, while exposure to brentuximab vedotin differed. Assay used: immunoSEQ multiplex PCR; TCRdb lists only in-frame clones, some missing. The sample carries about 100,000 clones, around 89% recorded once. Regarding this clone: The target antigen is unknown.

The material was peripheral blood mononuclear cells (PBMCs), obtained before the second cycle of nivolumab. The chain combines TRBV5-4 with TRBJ2-7; D is possibly TRBD1 (5 bases). The receptor comes from a human donor with classical Hodgkin lymphoma. The CDR3 here is CASRPALTEAYEQYF. In DNA form, the CDR3 reads TGTGCCAGCAGGCCGGCCTTGACAGAAGCGTACGAGCAGTACTTC.